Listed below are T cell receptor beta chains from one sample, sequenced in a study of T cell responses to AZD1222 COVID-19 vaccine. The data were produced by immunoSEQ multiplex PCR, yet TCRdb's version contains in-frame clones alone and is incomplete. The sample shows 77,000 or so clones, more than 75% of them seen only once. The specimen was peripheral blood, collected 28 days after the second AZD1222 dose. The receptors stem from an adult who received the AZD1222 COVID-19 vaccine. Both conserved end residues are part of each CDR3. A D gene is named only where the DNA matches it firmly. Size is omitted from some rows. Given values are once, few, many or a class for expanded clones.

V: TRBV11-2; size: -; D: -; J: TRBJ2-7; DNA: TGTGCCAGCAGTCGCGACTACGAGCAGTACTTC; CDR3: CASSRDYEQYF
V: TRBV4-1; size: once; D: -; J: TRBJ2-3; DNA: TGCGCCAGCAGCCAGGGGGGGGCCACCACAGATACGCAGTATTTT; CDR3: CASSQGGATTDTQYF
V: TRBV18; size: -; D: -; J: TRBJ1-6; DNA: TGTGCCAGCCAAGGACAGAATAATTCACCCCTCCACTTT; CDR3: CASQGQNNSPLHF
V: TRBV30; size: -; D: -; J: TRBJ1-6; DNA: TGTGCCTGGAGTGTAAGAGGGTTCGGCTCCTATAATTCACCCCTCCACTTT; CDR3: CAWSVRGFGSYNSPLHF
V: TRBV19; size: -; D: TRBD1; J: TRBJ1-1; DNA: TGTGCCAGTAGTGGGACAGGGACCCGAACTGAAGCTTTCTTT; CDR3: CASSGTGTRTEAFF
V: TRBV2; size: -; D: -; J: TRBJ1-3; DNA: TGTGCCAGCAGTGAAGCCAGCTCGAGAAACACCATATATTTT; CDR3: CASSEASSRNTIYF
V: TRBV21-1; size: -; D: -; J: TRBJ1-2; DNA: TGTGCCAGCAGCGTACGTCTGGGGGATGGCTACACCTTC; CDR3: CASSVRLGDGYTF
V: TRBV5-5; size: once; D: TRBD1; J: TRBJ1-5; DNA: TGTGCCAGCAGTACACAGGGGAGCAATCAGCCCCAGCATTTT; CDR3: CASSTQGSNQPQHF
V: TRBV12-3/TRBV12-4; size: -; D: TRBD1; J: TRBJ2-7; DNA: TGTGCCAGCAGTTGGACAGGACTCTACGAGCAGTACTTC; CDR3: CASSWTGLYEQYF
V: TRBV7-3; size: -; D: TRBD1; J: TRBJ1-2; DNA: TGTGCCAGCAGCCTGACAGGGGGTTATGGCTACACCTTC; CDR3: CASSLTGGYGYTF
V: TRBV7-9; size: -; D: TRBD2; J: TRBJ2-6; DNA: TGTGCCAGCAGCTTAGAGGGAGGGCGGGCCAACGTCCTGACTTTC; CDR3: CASSLEGGRANVLTF
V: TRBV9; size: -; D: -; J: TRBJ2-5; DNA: TGTGCCAGCAGCGCCCGGGACCAGGTGTGGGAGACCCAGTACTTC; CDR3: CASSARDQVWETQYF
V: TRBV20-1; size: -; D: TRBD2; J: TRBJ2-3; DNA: TGCAGTGCTAGTAAGACGGGGGGGCCTGATACGCAGTATTTT; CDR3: CSASKTGGPDTQYF
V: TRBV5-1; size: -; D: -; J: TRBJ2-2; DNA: TGCGCCAGCAGCTTGCGGGCCGACGCCGGGGAGCTGTTTTTT; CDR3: CASSLRADAGELFF
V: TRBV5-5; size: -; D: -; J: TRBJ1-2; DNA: TGTGCCAGCAGCTTGGGAATCAGGGCGGACTATGGCTACACCTTC; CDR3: CASSLGIRADYGYTF
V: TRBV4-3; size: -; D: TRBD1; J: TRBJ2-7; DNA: TGCGCCAGCAGCCAAGGAATACAGGGGGGCGAGCAGTACTTC; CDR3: CASSQGIQGGEQYF
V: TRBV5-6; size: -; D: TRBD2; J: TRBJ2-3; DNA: TGTGCCAGCGAAGGGACTAGCAGAGATACGCAGTATTTT; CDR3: CASEGTSRDTQYF
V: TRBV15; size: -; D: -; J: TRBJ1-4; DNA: TGTGCCACCAGCAGAGATATTGGGGGGGATAATGAAAAACTGTTTTTT; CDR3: CATSRDIGGDNEKLFF
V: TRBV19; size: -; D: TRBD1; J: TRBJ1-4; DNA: TGTGCCAGTAGGCCTCGACAGGGGGAGTATGAAAAACTGTTTTTT; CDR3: CASRPRQGEYEKLFF
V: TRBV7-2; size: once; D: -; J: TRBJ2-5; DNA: TGTGCCAGCAGCCCCGGGGGAGGACTCGGCGAGGAGACCCAGTACTTC; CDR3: CASSPGGGLGEETQYF
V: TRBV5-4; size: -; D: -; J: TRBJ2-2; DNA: TGTGCCAGCAGCTTGTGGGTCACCGGGGAGCTGTTTTTT; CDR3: CASSLWVTGELFF
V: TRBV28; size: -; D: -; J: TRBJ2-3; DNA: TGTGCCAGCATGCCGGGACTTTCCACAGATACGCAGTATTTT; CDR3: CASMPGLSTDTQYF
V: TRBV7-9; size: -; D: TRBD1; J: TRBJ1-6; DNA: TGTGCCAGCAGCTTGGACAGGGGAAATTCACCCCTCCACTTT; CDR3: CASSLDRGNSPLHF
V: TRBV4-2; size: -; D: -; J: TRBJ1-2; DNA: TGTGCCAGCAGCCAAGAACGACCAGGGGATGGCTACACCTTC; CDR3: CASSQERPGDGYTF
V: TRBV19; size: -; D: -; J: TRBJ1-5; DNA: TGTGCCAGTAGCCTACAGGGCCCGCCCCAGCATTTT; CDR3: CASSLQGPPQHF
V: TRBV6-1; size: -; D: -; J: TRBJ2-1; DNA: TGTGCCAGCAGTGAAGCTGGGGGCTACAATGAGCAGTTCTTC; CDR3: CASSEAGGYNEQFF
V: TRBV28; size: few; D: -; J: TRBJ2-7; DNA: TGTGCCAGCAGTTTGGGCCACCAGCAGTACTTC; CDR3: CASSLGHQQYF
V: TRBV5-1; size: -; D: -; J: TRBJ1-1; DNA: TGCGCCAGCAGCTTGACAGAAAACCTTGAAGCTTTCTTT; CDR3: CASSLTENLEAFF
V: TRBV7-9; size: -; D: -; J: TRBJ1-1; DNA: TGTGCCAGCAGCTTGGGGAACGCTTTCTTT; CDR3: CASSLGNAFF
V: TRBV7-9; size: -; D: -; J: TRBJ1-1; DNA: TGTGCCAGCAGCTTAAATTCGGCAGGGAACACTGAAGCTTTCTTT; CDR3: CASSLNSAGNTEAFF
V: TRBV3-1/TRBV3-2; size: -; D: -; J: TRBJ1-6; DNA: TGTGCCAGCAGCTCGGGGATCAATTCACCCCTCCACTTT; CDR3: CASSSGINSPLHF
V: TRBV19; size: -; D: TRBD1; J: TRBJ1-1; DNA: TGTGCCAGTAGCGACAGGGGGGTTAAATATGAAGCTTTCTTT; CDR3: CASSDRGVKYEAFF
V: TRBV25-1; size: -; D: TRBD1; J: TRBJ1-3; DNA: TGTGCCAGCAGTTCACCGGACAGGGGAAACACCATATATTTT; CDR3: CASSSPDRGNTIYF
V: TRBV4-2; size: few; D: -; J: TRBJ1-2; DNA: TGTGCCAGCAGCCAAGATGGTAGGGAGGTGGATGGCTACACCTTC; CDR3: CASSQDGREVDGYTF
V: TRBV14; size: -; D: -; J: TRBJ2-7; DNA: TGTGCCAGCAGCCAAGCGAAGGGCCACGAGCAGTACTTC; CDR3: CASSQAKGHEQYF
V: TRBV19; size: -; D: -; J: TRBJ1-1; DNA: TGTGCCAGCACAGGGCGGGGGACTGAAGCTTTCTTT; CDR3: CASTGRGTEAFF
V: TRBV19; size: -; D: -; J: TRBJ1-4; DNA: TGTGCCAGTAGTAGAAAGACAACTAATGAAAAACTGTTTTTT; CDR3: CASSRKTTNEKLFF
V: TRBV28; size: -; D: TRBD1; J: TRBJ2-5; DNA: TGTGCCACCTTGGACAGGGGAGAGACCCAGTACTTC; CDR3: CATLDRGETQYF
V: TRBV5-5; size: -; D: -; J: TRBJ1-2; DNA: TGTGCCAGCAGCCACGAGATCTCGGGCAGGGCGCCTTTCTTCACCTTC; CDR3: CASSHEISGRAPFFTF
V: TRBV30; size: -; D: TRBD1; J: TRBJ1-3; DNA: TGTGCCTGGAGACCCGGGACAGGGAAATCAAACACCATATATTTT; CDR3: CAWRPGTGKSNTIYF
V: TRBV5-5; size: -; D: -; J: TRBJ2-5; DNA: TGTGCCAGCAGCCTAACAGGGTGGGAGACCCAGTACTTC; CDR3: CASSLTGWETQYF
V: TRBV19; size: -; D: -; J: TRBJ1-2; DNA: TGTGCCAGTAGTATTCAACGGGACCTCTATGGCTACACCTTC; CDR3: CASSIQRDLYGYTF